This entry features one T cell receptor (beta chain) sequence. Its antigen remains unidentified. No treatment of any kind had been given to any patient before thyroid surgery. This entry belongs to a study of metastatic and nonmetastatic thyroid tumors. TCRdb re-called the PCR reads with MiXCR. The sample includes about 6,400 clones, roughly 29% of them seen just once. CDR3 length equals 14 residues. Germline V gene sequence: CDR1 SNHLY, CDR2 FYNNEI. Trimming removed 6 bases from V and 3 bases from J, with 15 bases in between. Study findings and constraints: In both blood and tumor samples, TCR beta diversity was reported significantly higher for malignant than benign nodules.

This receptor was taken from a female donor with papillary thyroid cancer or a benign thyroid nodule (not recorded which). Some clones in this sample may be carry-over from other donors' samples. The sample consisted of adjacent normal tissue. This chain uses TRBV2 with TRBJ2-7; either TRBD1 or TRBD2 may supply D (5 bases each). CDR3 DNA: TGTGCCAGCAGCAGACTACCACAGGACTACGAGCAGTACTTC. Amino acid sequence: CASSRLPQDYEQYF.